Presented here are 26 T cell receptor beta chains from one specimen sequenced in a study of cytomegalovirus exposure and HLA in healthy donors listed by TCRdb under 2017. The method was the immunoSEQ multiplex PCR assay. The multiplex PCR relied on a mix of 60 forward primers for TCR Vbeta segments and 13 reverse primers for TCR Jbeta segments. TCRdb's version of the immuneACCESS table is confined to in-frame rearrangements and falls short of the full clone set. An unresolved V gene accounts for under half of the shortfall where checked; the remainder is of unknown origin. The sample table records a few hundred thousand clones; approximately 80% of these occur just once. The ten most abundant clones make up about 3.1% of the sample. Sequenced sample: PBMCs. The receptors originated from a man aged 25 to 45 in good health and CMV-seronegative.

This chain joins TRBV29-1 and TRBJ1-2, with 7 bases matching TRBD1. J was trimmed by 4 bases and V by 4 bases; bases with no gene match: 0. Germline CDR1 SQVTM, CDR2 ANQGSEA. The CDR3 extends over 11 amino acids. CDR3: CSVGDSYGYTF. CDR3 sequence (DNA): TGCAGCGTTGGGGACAGCTATGGCTACACCTTC.

This clone was observed a single time. This chain connects TRBV6-5 to TRBJ1-2, with D perhaps TRBD1 (5 bases). Germline CDR1 reads MNHEY; CDR2 reads SVGAGI. The germline V and J ends were trimmed by 0 bases and 10 bases, with 9 bases remaining between them. The CDR3 extends over 12 amino acids. CDR3 nucleotides: TGTGCCAGCAGTTACTCGGGCAGGGACTACACCTTC. This encodes CASSYSGRDYTF.

The chain uses TRBV7-3 and TRBJ2-3; the D is unclear. This CDR3 comprises 14 residues. Germline-derived CDR1 and CDR2 are SGHTA and FQGTGA. Trimming stripped 3 bases from V and 2 bases from J, with 9 bases between. As DNA, the CDR3 is TGTGCCAGCAGCTTGAGTAGTATCACAGATACGCAGTATTTT. Translated, it gives CASSLSSITDTQYF.

The V call is TRBV27, the J call TRBJ1-5; 8 nucleotides match TRBD1. CDR3 length equals 18 residues. The V gene end was trimmed by 4 bases and the J gene end by 0 bases; junction bases not matched to a gene: 11. Germline values: CDR1 MNHEY, CDR2 SMNVEV (reference sequence). The CDR3 sequence is CASSSGTGIRNSNQPQHF. Here the CDR3 DNA reads TGTGCCAGCAGTTCAGGGACAGGCATACGGAATAGCAATCAGCCCCAGCATTTT.

This chain uses TRBV9 with TRBJ2-1; a possible D gene is TRBD2 (6 bases). The CDR3 has 14 amino acids. The V and J ends lost 3 bases and 4 bases respectively, with 11 bases between them. From germline, CDR1 is SGDLS and CDR2 YYNGEE. The CDR3 here is CASSGGTSYNEQFF. CDR3 bases: TGTGCCAGCAGCGGGGGGACTTCTTACAATGAGCAGTTCTTC.

The genes are TRBV19 and TRBJ2-2; 10 nucleotides agree with TRBD2. From germline, CDR1 is LNHDA and CDR2 SQIVND (reference sequence). Trimming removed 5 bases from V and 1 base from J; junction bases left unmatched: 4. This CDR3 region has 16 residues. As DNA, the CDR3 is TGTGCCAGTAGTCTCTTAGCGGGGGGGAACACCGGGGAGCTGTTTTTT. Residues: CASSLLAGGNTGELFF.

The count of this clone is one. This sequence joins TRBV29-1 and TRBJ2-5; the match to TRBD2 covers 9 bases. The germline gives CDR1 SQVTM, CDR2 ANQGSEA. CDR3 size: 15 residues. The ends lost 7 bases at V and 3 bases at J; junction bases unmatched: 12. This chain's CDR3 is CSGASSQRGEETQYF. The CDR3, as DNA: TGCAGCGGAGCCTCTAGCCAGCGGGGGGAAGAGACCCAGTACTTC.

V usage is TRBV4-3 and J usage is TRBJ1-1, with D unclear. Looked up from germline, CDR1 is LGHNA and CDR2 is YSLEER. V was cut by 1 base and J by 2 bases, with 11 bases left in between. The CDR3 is 15 amino acids. This CDR3 reads CASSQARGYNTEAFF. DNA of the CDR3: TGCGCCAGCAGCCAAGCTCGAGGGTATAACACTGAAGCTTTCTTT.

The rearrangement uses TRBV6-5 and TRBJ2-1; perhaps TRBD1 as D (6 bases). Germline V gene data show CDR1 as MNHEY and CDR2 as SVGAGI. The ends were cut back, 4 bases at V and 0 bases at J, with 10 bases in the middle. This CDR3 contains 15 residues. The CDR3 region has the DNA TGTGCCAGCAGTTTCCAGGGGATCTCCTACAATGAGCAGTTCTTC. It yields the protein CASSFQGISYNEQFF.

This chain connects TRBV7-2 to TRBJ2-7, with TRBD1 matching over 8 bases. After removal of 4 bases from V and 4 bases from J, the junction contained 3 bases not matched to a gene. Germline V gene data show CDR1 as SGHTA and CDR2 as FQGNSA. CDR3 length: 13 residues. The CDR3 region is CASSSQGGYEQYF. CDR3 sequence (DNA): TGTGCCAGCAGCTCACAGGGGGGATACGAGCAGTACTTC.

The chain joins TRBV18 to TRBJ1-2; D possibly corresponds to TRBD1 (6 bases). The CDR3 extends over 15 amino acids. Trimming stripped 6 bases from V and 0 bases from J, with 14 bases between. Germline V CDR1 and CDR2: KGHSH, LQKENI. CDR3 nucleotide sequence: TGTGCCAGCTCTCAACAGGGTCAAGCTAACTATGGCTACACCTTC. It specifies CASSQQGQANYGYTF.

In DNA form, the CDR3 reads TGTGCCAGTACCCCCAACGGGGGTGGGTATACGCAGTATTTT. Translated: CASTPNGGGYTQYF. V usage is TRBV19 and J usage is TRBJ2-3, with D perhaps TRBD2 (6 bases). CDR1 LNHDA and CDR2 SQIVND come from the germline V gene (reference sequence). Trimming left V 7 bases short and J 7 bases short, with 18 bases between. This CDR3 spans 14 amino acids. The full variable domain, its missing parts supplied by reference TRBV19 and TRBJ2-3, is DGGITQSPKYLFRKEGQNVTLSCEQNLNHDAMYWYRQDPGQGLRLIYYSQIVNDFQKGDIAEGYSVSREKKESFPLTVTSAQKNPTAFYLCASTPNGGGYTQYFGPGTRLTVL.

The chain carries TRBV29-1 and TRBJ2-5; D is unresolved. V lost 4 bases and J lost 1, with 7 bases in between. Germline CDR1 and CDR2: SQVTM and ANQGSEA. The CDR3 consists of 12 residues. The DNA for the CDR3 is TGCAGCGTTGTGGCAGTCCAAGAGACCCAGTACTTC. Its protein product is CSVVAVQETQYF. The variable domain in full, with the rest retrieved from reference TRBV29-1 and TRBJ2-5, is SAVISQKPSRDICQRGTSLTIQCQVDSQVTMMFWYRQQPGQSLTLIATANQGSEATYESGFVIDKFPISRPNLTFSTLTVSNMSPEDSSIYLCSVVAVQETQYFGPGTRLLVL.

As concerns this clone: At the DNA level, this CDR3 is encoded by other sequences in the same sample as well. The genes are TRBV9 and TRBJ1-1; D remains unclear. This CDR3 comprises 13 residues. Germline CDR1 and CDR2: SGDLS and YYNGEE. V was clipped by 0 bases and J by 5 bases, with 8 bases between them. CDR3 nucleotides: TGTGCCAGCAGCGTAGGAGGGTCTACTGAAGCTTTCTTT. It specifies CASSVGGSTEAFF.

This clone turned up a few times. The CDR3: CASSYFPGSTDTQYF. The CDR3 DNA reads TGTGCCAGCAGTTACTTTCCGGGTTCCACAGATACGCAGTATTTT. V usage is TRBV6-6 and J usage is TRBJ2-3; D is unclear. Germline V CDR1 and CDR2: MNHNY, SVGAGI (reference sequence). Trimming pared 1 base from V and 2 bases from J, leaving 10 bases between. CDR3 length: 15 residues.

Details on this clone: Compared with germline, one end of the junction differs, possibly owing to a read error. The chain links TRBV7-7 to TRBJ2-3; D is perhaps TRBD2 (5 bases). The CDR3 contains 15 residues. Germline V gene data show CDR1 as SSHAT and CDR2 as FNYEAQ (reference sequence). The CDR3 sequence is CASSLNRGTTDTQYF. The CDR3 coding sequence is TGTGCTAGCAGTCTTAACCGGGGAACCACAGATACGCAGTATTTT.

This rearrangement joins TRBV2 to TRBJ2-2, with 9 bases fitting TRBD1. The CDR3 totals 14 residues. Trimming removed 4 bases from V and 7 bases from J; junction bases left unmatched: 4. From germline, CDR1 is SNHLY and CDR2 FYNNEI. In DNA, the CDR3 is TGTGCCAGCAGTGTGGGACAGGGTTACGGGGAGCTGTTTTTT. This codes for CASSVGQGYGELFF.

Only one count was recorded for this clone. The rearrangement uses TRBV10-3 and TRBJ2-7; 9 bases line up with TRBD1. Germline CDR1 and CDR2: ENHRY and SYGVKD. The CDR3 contains 15 residues. V gave up 3 bases and J gave up 5 bases; unmatched junction bases: 8. CDR3 region: CAISERLGQGHEQYF. Here the CDR3 DNA reads TGTGCCATCAGTGAAAGGTTGGGACAGGGTCACGAGCAGTACTTC.

This sequence joins TRBV28 and TRBJ1-1; D uncertain. The V end was cut by 1 base, the J end by 6 bases, with 9 bases between. CDR1 and CDR2 (germline): MDHEN, SYDVKM. This CDR3 comprises 13 residues. The CDR3 region is CASSLLSIAEAFF. The CDR3 nucleotides are TGTGCCAGCAGTTTATTGAGTATCGCTGAAGCTTTCTTT.

This clone has more than one count but fewer than ten. This sequence joins TRBV15 and TRBJ2-2; 9 nucleotides match TRBD2. The V segment lost 3 bases and the J segment 4 bases; nucleotides outside the gene matches: 3. The CDR3 runs 15 residues. The V gene's germline CDR1 is LNHNV and CDR2 YYDKDF (reference sequence). The CDR3 here is CATSSPAGGTGELFF. In DNA, the CDR3 is TGTGCCACCAGCAGCCCAGCGGGGGGCACCGGGGAGCTGTTTTTT.

The chain couples TRBV7-3 to TRBJ1-5; 8 nucleotides line up with TRBD1. V shed 3 bases and J 8 bases; nucleotides not matched to a gene: 6. Germline assignment: CDR1 SGHTA and CDR2 FQGTGA. This CDR3 is built from 14 residues. The CDR3 DNA reads as TGTGCCAGCAGCTTCGGACAGGGCGCAGAGCCCCAGCATTTT. Translation: CASSFGQGAEPQHF.

The rearrangement joins TRBV5-4 to TRBJ2-2; D ambiguous. Looked up from germline, CDR1 is SGHNT and CDR2 is YYREEE (reference sequence). This CDR3 has 12 amino acids. V dropped 5 bases and J dropped 3 bases, with 5 bases sitting between them. CDR3 loop: CASSLYTGELFF. As DNA, the CDR3 is TGTGCCAGCAGTTTATACACCGGGGAGCTGTTTTTT.

The rearrangement uses TRBV2 and TRBJ1-2, with D unclear. Germline V gene data show CDR1 as SNHLY and CDR2 as FYNNEI. The V end lost 6 bases, the J end lost 8 bases, and 19 bases lay between the germline ends. The CDR3 has 14 residues. The CDR3 reads CASRKGNVGGGYTF. Written as DNA, the CDR3 is TGTGCCAGCAGAAAGGGAAATGTAGGAGGCGGCTACACCTTC.

This clone was counted only a few times. One junction end disagrees with the germline gene, perhaps due to a read error. The chain couples TRBV11-2 to TRBJ2-6, with D perhaps TRBD1 (5 bases). CDR1 SGHAT and CDR2 FQNNGV come from the germline V gene. The CDR3 is made up of 18 amino acids. The CDR3 nucleotides read TGTGCCAGCAGCTTAAGGGCAGGGTCCAACCCTGGGGCCAGCGTCCTGACTTTC. Amino acids: CASSLRAGSNPGASVLTF.

The rearrangement links TRBV5-1 to TRBJ2-1, with a weak D call TRBD2 (7 bases). CDR1 SGHRS and CDR2 YFSETQ come from the germline V gene. This CDR3 region has 14 residues. Between the trimmed V and J ends, which lost 6 bases and 2 bases, there was a span of 12 bases. The CDR3 loop reads CASKGGATYNEQFF. The DNA of the CDR3 is TGCGCCAGCAAGGGGGGGGCAACCTACAATGAGCAGTTCTTC.

The chain links TRBV28 to TRBJ1-3, with 7 bases fitting TRBD1. Germline CDR1 and CDR2: MDHEN and SYDVKM. There are 14 residues in the CDR3. Trimming took 6 bases from V and 8 from J; bases not matched to a gene: 10. The CDR3 DNA reads TGTGCCAGCAGCATAGGGGGCGTAGGGGACACCATATATTTT. It specifies CASSIGGVGDTIYF.